This T cell receptor beta chain was found in a study of T cell clones after liver transplantation. In the study overall: A pre-transplant mixed lymphocyte reaction with TCRbeta sequencing defined graft-donor-reactive clones followed in post-transplant blood. As an antigen-independent comparator, third-party-reactive TCRbeta sequences came from pre-transplant mixed lymphocyte reactions. Draws occurred before transplant, before withdrawal, and after complete or failed withdrawal.

Data came from immunoSEQ multiplex PCR; TCRdb stores just in-frame clones and leaves some out. The sample carries roughly 80,000 clones, roughly 80% recorded once. Germline-derived CDR1 and CDR2 are SGDLS and YYNGEE. J was trimmed by 6 bases and V by 4 bases; bases with no gene match: 14. CDR3 size: 17 residues. This TCR derives from a human patient who received a liver transplant. These T cells may partly come from the graft donor. This sequence joins TRBV9 and TRBJ2-3; 10 nucleotides align to TRBD2. The material was CD4+ T cells from blood, obtained just over 45 months after liver transplant. This CDR3 is CASSYRTSGHPWDTQYF. Here the CDR3 DNA reads TGTGCCAGCAGCTATCGGACTAGCGGTCATCCTTGGGATACGCAGTATTTT.